One sample yielded the 29 T cell receptor beta chains listed below, sequenced in a study of blood T cells in healthy people across ages. A second about 7 to 12 cycle PCR used barcoded and J-beta primers. TCRdb analysed the 5' RACE reads with MiXCR anew, one entry per CDR3 protein. The table has some 940,000 distinct CDR3 sequences, around 29% seen once. These data also formed part of another study, on T cells of mothers and their children.

The sample taken for sequencing was blood. These receptors all stem from a middle-aged woman in good health.

This clonotype was picked up many times. The V and J genes are TRBV7-2 and TRBJ2-7; tentatively, D is TRBD2 (6 bases). The CDR3 sequence is 15 residues long. The germline gives CDR1 SGHTA, CDR2 FQGNSA. Trimming pared 4 bases from V and 0 bases from J, leaving 13 bases between. The CDR3 loop is CASSWREGGSYEQYF. The CDR3 DNA reads as TGTGCCAGCAGCTGGCGCGAGGGAGGCTCCTACGAGCAGTACTTC. The full variable domain, completed using reference TRBV7-2 and TRBJ2-7, is GAGVSQSPSNKVTEKGKDVELRCDPISGHTALYWYRQSLGQGLEFLIYFQGNSAPDKSGLPSDRFSAERTGGSVSTLTIQRTQQEDSAVYLCASSWREGGSYEQYFGPGTRLTVT.

The CDR3 DNA is TGTGCCAGCGGTGGGACAGATGAAAAACTGTTTTTT. This codes for CASGGTDEKLFF. The V call is TRBV2, the J call TRBJ1-4; 7 positions match TRBD1. The V gene end was trimmed by 8 bases and the J gene end by 6 bases; junction bases not matched to a gene: 3. Germline-derived CDR1 and CDR2 are SNHLY and FYNNEI. This CDR3 spans 12 amino acids.

A few counts support this clonotype. The V call is TRBV11-2, the J call TRBJ1-2; D is unresolved. Germline V gene sequence: CDR1 SGHAT, CDR2 FQNNGV. The CDR3 is 13 amino acids. V lost 10 bases and J 4 bases, leaving 16 bases between the germline ends. The CDR3 reads CATARGRFYGYTF. DNA for the CDR3: TGTGCCACTGCCCGGGGAAGATTCTATGGCTACACCTTC.

The table lists this clonotype with many counts. CDR3 region: CSVDGGRGYTF. The CDR3 DNA reads as TGCAGCGTTGACGGGGGGCGAGGCTACACCTTC. This chain links TRBV29-1 with TRBJ1-2; possibly TRBD1 for D (6 bases). V was trimmed by 3 bases and J by 8 bases, leaving 10 bases between them. The germline gives CDR1 SQVTM, CDR2 ANQGSEA. The CDR3 loop spans 11 amino acids.

This rearrangement joins TRBV18 to TRBJ1-1, with a tentative D call TRBD1 (5 bases). The CDR3 loop spans 15 amino acids. V gave up 0 bases and J gave up 5 bases, with 13 bases separating them. Germline CDR1 is KGHSH and CDR2 is LQKENI. The CDR3, as DNA: TGTGCCAGCTCACCACCGACAGCTGGAAGGACTGAAGCTTTCTTT. Its translation: CASSPPTAGRTEAFF.

This clonotype was observed at least ten times. The V call is TRBV7-9, the J call TRBJ2-1; D gene uncertain. V lost 5 bases to trimming and J lost 5 bases, with 10 bases between them. Germline CDR1 reads SEHNR; CDR2 reads FQNEAQ (reference sequence). The CDR3 is 13 residues long. The CDR3 sequence: CASSPPRNNEQFF. The CDR3 DNA is TGTGCCAGCAGCCCCCCCCGCAACAATGAGCAGTTCTTC.

The chain recombines TRBV7-9 with TRBJ1-2, with 10 bases matching TRBD1. J lost 4 bases, V lost 5 bases, and 16 bases had no gene match. The CDR3 contains 18 residues. The germline gives CDR1 SEHNR, CDR2 FQNEAQ (reference sequence). The CDR3, as DNA: TGTGCCAGCAGCCCGATCGGCGGGACAGGGGCGACCACCTATGGCTACACCTTC. Protein product: CASSPIGGTGATTYGYTF.

Of note for this clonotype: A much bigger clone sits one base away, suggesting this may be a read error. This chain links TRBV29-1 with TRBJ1-1, with D unclear. This CDR3 has 12 amino acids. The germline V gene encodes CDR1 SQVTM and CDR2 ANQGSEA. With 4 bases removed from V and 4 bases from J, the gap between germline ends came to 10 bases. CDR3 DNA: TGCAGCGTTGGGTGGGCAGGCACTGAAGCTTTCTTT. Translated: CSVGWAGTEAFF.

In this sample, this clonotype turned up a few times. The chain couples TRBV7-2 to TRBJ2-2; D could derive from TRBD1 or TRBD2 (5 bases each). Trimming cost V 4 bases and J 1 base, with 10 bases left between them. Germline V gene lookup returns CDR1 SGHTA and CDR2 FQGNSA. This CDR3 spans 15 amino acids. The CDR3 nucleotides are TGTGCCAGCAGCTCCGGGACCATGAACACCGGGGAGCTGTTTTTT. As protein: CASSSGTMNTGELFF. Combining the CDR3 with reference TRBV7-2 and TRBJ2-2 gives the whole variable domain GAGVSQSPSNKVTEKGKDVELRCDPISGHTALYWYRQSLGQGLEFLIYFQGNSAPDKSGLPSDRFSAERTGGSVSTLTIQRTQQEDSAVYLCASSSGTMNTGELFFGEGSRLTVL.

There are a few counts of this clonotype. The chain has TRBV14 and TRBJ2-1, with 7 nucleotides matching TRBD1. Per germline, CDR1 SGHDN and CDR2 FVKESK. The CDR3 totals 15 residues. The trim removed 0 bases at V and 2 bases at J, leaving 1 base unmatched. In DNA form, the CDR3 reads TGTGCCAGCAGCCAAGACGGGACAGCCTACAATGAGCAGTTCTTC. Translating gives CASSQDGTAYNEQFF.

This sequence joins TRBV9 and TRBJ2-5; 9 bases align to TRBD2. The germline gives CDR1 SGDLS, CDR2 YYNGEE. This CDR3 is 14 amino acids long. V was clipped by 4 bases and J by 4 bases; unmatched bases: 5. CDR3 bases: TGTGCCAGCAGCCCCTTTAGCGGGGGAGAGACCCAGTACTTC. Its protein product is CASSPFSGGETQYF. Supplemented by reference TRBV9 and TRBJ2-5, the full variable domain reads DSGVTQTPKHLITATGQRVTLRCSPRSGDLSVYWYQQSLDQGLQFLIQYYNGEERAKGNILERFSAQQFPDLHSELNLSSLELGDSALYFCASSPFSGGETQYFGPGTRLLVL.

This clonotype was counted many times. In DNA, the CDR3 is TGTGCCAGCAGTTTTGAAGGGGGCGGCAATCAGCCCCAGCATTTT. Translating gives CASSFEGGGNQPQHF. The chain recombines TRBV12-3 or TRBV12-4 with TRBJ1-5; TRBD1 aligns across 7 bases. The trim removed 3 bases at V and 2 bases at J, leaving 4 bases unmatched. The CDR3 contains 15 residues.

The rearrangement joins TRBV15 to TRBJ1-2; D may be TRBD1 (5 bases). With 5 bases removed from V and 1 base from J, the gap between germline ends came to 8 bases. Germline values: CDR1 LNHNV, CDR2 YYDKDF (reference sequence). The CDR3 consists of 13 residues. DNA for the CDR3: TGTGCCACCAGCCCTGACAGTAACTATGGCTACACCTTC. Its protein product is CATSPDSNYGYTF.

This clonotype has at least ten counts. Here the CDR3 DNA reads TGCGCCAGCAGCCAAGACGTGGCAGGGGCTTTCCCAGATACGCAGTATTTT. Protein: CASSQDVAGAFPDTQYF. V usage is TRBV4-3 and J usage is TRBJ2-3, with D maybe TRBD1 (6 bases). The CDR3 length is 17 residues. V was pared by 0 bases and J by 4 bases, with 17 bases between. Germline loops: CDR1 LGHNA, CDR2 YSLEER.

This clonotype was seen repeatedly, ten times or more. V usage is TRBV12-3 or TRBV12-4 and J usage is TRBJ2-1; 7 nucleotides match TRBD2. The CDR3 is 14 amino acids. J lost 3 bases, V lost 5 bases, and 4 bases had no gene match. CDR3 protein: CASSRSGVYNEQFF. CDR3 nucleotides: TGTGCCAGCAGTCGGAGCGGGGTCTACAATGAGCAGTTCTTC.

In its sample, this clonotype was seen a few times. J is TRBJ1-1 and V is TRBV10-3, with 7 bases aligning to TRBD1. The length of the CDR3 is 15 residues. CDR1 is ENHRY and CDR2 is SYGVKD in the germline V gene. V was pared by 2 bases and J by 8 bases, with 11 bases of the junction left unmatched. The CDR3 DNA reads TGTGCCATCAGTGAGCTGGCACAGGGGCCGTTAGAAGCTTTCTTT. This sequence encodes CAISELAQGPLEAFF.

There are a few counts of this clonotype. The chain has TRBV24-1 and TRBJ2-7; 7 bases map to TRBD1. The length of the CDR3 is 16 residues. Unmatched junction bases numbered 12, after V lost 7 bases and J lost 1 base. Looked up from germline, CDR1 is KGHDR and CDR2 is SFDVKD. CDR3 amino acids: CATSQDGQESSYEQYF. CDR3 sequence (DNA): TGTGCCACCAGCCAAGACGGACAGGAGAGTTCCTACGAGCAGTACTTC.

J is TRBJ2-6 and V is TRBV28; TRBD1 matches at 12 bases. Germline V gene sequence: CDR1 MDHEN, CDR2 SYDVKM. This CDR3 has 16 residues. With V trimmed by 10 bases and J by 2 bases, 6 bases remained unmatched. The CDR3 spells CATSGTGGAGANVLTF. The CDR3 region has the DNA TGTGCCACCTCCGGGACAGGGGGCGCTGGGGCCAACGTCCTGACTTTC.

On this clonotype itself: A much larger clone is a single base away; this may be a read error. The rearrangement links TRBV9 to TRBJ2-2; D perhaps matches TRBD2 (5 bases). The CDR3 runs to 14 residues. Germline V gene lookup returns CDR1 SGDLS and CDR2 YYNGEE. Here the CDR3 reads CASSPTRNTGEQFF. The CDR3, as DNA: TGTGCCAGCAGCCCCACAAGGAACACCGGGGAGCAGTTTTTT.

This clonotype occurred a few times. The genes are TRBV9 and TRBJ2-1; TRBD1 matches at 9 bases. The germline V gene encodes CDR1 SGDLS and CDR2 YYNGEE. V lost 0 bases to trimming and J lost 8 bases; unmatched junction nucleotides: 6. CDR3 length equals 15 residues. For the CDR3, the DNA is TGTGCCAGCAGCGTAGAGGGGACAGGGAGGGATGAGCAGTTCTTC. It yields the protein CASSVEGTGRDEQFF.

The genes are TRBV7-2 and TRBJ1-2, with no clear D. This CDR3 spans 15 amino acids. Germline lookup yields CDR1 SGHTA and CDR2 FQGNSA. V lost 5 bases and J lost 2, with 15 bases in between. DNA for the CDR3: TGTGCCAGCAGCCCTCAAGTATTTCAGAACTATGGCTACACCTTC. Its translation is CASSPQVFQNYGYTF. Drawing the rest from reference TRBV7-2 and TRBJ1-2, the complete variable domain is GAGVSQSPSNKVTEKGKDVELRCDPISGHTALYWYRQSLGQGLEFLIYFQGNSAPDKSGLPSDRFSAERTGGSVSTLTIQRTQQEDSAVYLCASSPQVFQNYGYTFGSGTRLTVV.

Ten or more counts support this clonotype. The V call is TRBV15, the J call TRBJ2-7, with D possibly called TRBD1 or TRBD2 (5 bases each). Deletions cut 1 base from V and 2 bases from J, with 12 bases between. Per germline, CDR1 LNHNV and CDR2 YYDKDF (reference sequence). This CDR3 is 15 amino acids long. The CDR3 DNA follows: TGTGCCACCAGCAGAGGGGACCTAGACCCCTACGAGCAGTACTTC. Protein: CATSRGDLDPYEQYF.

This clonotype was observed a few times. V is TRBV3-1 and J is TRBJ1-2, with D unclear. Trimming shortened V by 1 base and J by 0 bases, and 12 bases separated the two germline ends. In germline, CDR1 is LGHDT, CDR2 YNNKEL (reference sequence). The CDR3 sequence is 16 residues long. CDR3 in amino acids: CASSQGEGYSNYGYTF. CDR3 DNA sequence: TGTGCCAGCAGCCAAGGCGAAGGGTACTCTAACTATGGCTACACCTTC.

Note on this clonotype: A much bigger clone sits one base away, suggesting this may be a read error. The chain couples TRBV4-1 to TRBJ2-5, with no clear D. The germline CDR1 and CDR2 sequences are MGHRA and YSYEKL. The V and J ends lost 0 bases and 7 bases respectively, with 12 bases between them. This CDR3 has 14 residues. This chain's CDR3 is CASSQEGPEGTQYF. The CDR3 nucleotides read TGCGCCAGCAGCCAAGAGGGCCCCGAAGGGACCCAGTACTTC.

This clonotype was detected a few times. The chain recombines TRBV3-1 with TRBJ1-6, with a tentative D call TRBD1 (6 bases). V gave up 2 bases and J gave up 7 bases, with 9 bases separating them. The CDR3 is made up of 14 amino acids. Germline CDR1 is LGHDT and CDR2 is YNNKEL (reference sequence). In DNA form, the CDR3 reads TGTGCCAGCAGCCAACCTGACAGGAATTCACCCCTCCACTTT. Protein: CASSQPDRNSPLHF.

V gene TRBV12-3 or TRBV12-4 combines with J gene TRBJ2-5; D gene uncertain. Between the trimmed V and J ends, which lost 2 bases and 3 bases, there was a span of 7 bases. The CDR3 spans 13 residues. CDR3 DNA: TGTGCCAGCAGTTTAATTTTAAAAGAGACCCAGTACTTC. Protein product: CASSLILKETQYF.

The CDR3 sequence is CASSTNTGSQPQHF. The CDR3 coding sequence is TGTGCCAGCAGTACAAACACAGGGAGTCAGCCCCAGCATTTT. The genes are TRBV12-3 or TRBV12-4 and TRBJ1-5; D may be TRBD1 (6 bases). CDR3 length: 14 amino acids. Between the trimmed V and J ends, which lost 5 bases and 6 bases, there was a span of 14 bases.

As for this clonotype: This clone may be a read error of a much larger clone one base away. V gene TRBV9 combines with J gene TRBJ1-2; D unresolved. The CDR3 consists of 13 residues. The V gene's germline CDR1 is SGDLS and CDR2 YYNGEE. The CDR3 spells CASSVGTDYGHTF. The CDR3 bases are TGTGCCAGCAGCGTAGGGACCGATTATGGCCACACCTTC.

This clonotype has at least ten counts. The J gene is TRBJ1-5, the V gene TRBV5-1; the D gene is possibly TRBD1 (6 bases). The CDR3 extends over 16 amino acids. V lost 0 bases, J lost 3 bases, and 13 bases lay in between. Per germline, CDR1 SGHRS and CDR2 YFSETQ. CDR3 DNA: TGCGCCAGCAGCTTGGGGCCCGGGGGCATCAATCAGCCCCAGCATTTT. It is translated as CASSLGPGGINQPQHF.